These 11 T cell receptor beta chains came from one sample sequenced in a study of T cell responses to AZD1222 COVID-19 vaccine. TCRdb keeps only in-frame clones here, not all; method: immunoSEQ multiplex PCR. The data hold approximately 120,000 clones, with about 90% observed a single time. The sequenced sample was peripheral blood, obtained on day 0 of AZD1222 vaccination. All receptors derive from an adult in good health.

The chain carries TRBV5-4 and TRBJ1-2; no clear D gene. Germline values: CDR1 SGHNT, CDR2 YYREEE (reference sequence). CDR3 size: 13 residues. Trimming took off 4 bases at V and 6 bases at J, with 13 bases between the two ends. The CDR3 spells CASSPDLVNGYTF. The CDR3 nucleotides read TGTGCCAGCAGCCCGGACCTCGTCAATGGCTACACCTTC.

In DNA, the CDR3 is TGTGCCAGCAGTGCTATGACAGGAGGATCTTCACCCCTCCACTTT. Translation gives CASSAMTGGSSPLHF. The chain is built from TRBV27 and TRBJ1-6, with D tentatively TRBD1 (6 bases). This CDR3 has 15 residues. Germline loops: CDR1 MNHEY, CDR2 SMNVEV (reference sequence). V lost 5 bases and J lost 9, with 17 bases in between.

CDR3 DNA sequence: TGTGCCAGCTCACCGAACAGGGTTAGCACAGATACGCAGTATTTT. Its translation is CASSPNRVSTDTQYF. The rearrangement links TRBV18 to TRBJ2-3; possibly TRBD1 for D (6 bases). Germline V CDR1 and CDR2: KGHSH, LQKENI. CDR3 length: 15 residues. Between the trimmed V and J ends, which lost 3 bases and 0 bases, there was a span of 10 bases.

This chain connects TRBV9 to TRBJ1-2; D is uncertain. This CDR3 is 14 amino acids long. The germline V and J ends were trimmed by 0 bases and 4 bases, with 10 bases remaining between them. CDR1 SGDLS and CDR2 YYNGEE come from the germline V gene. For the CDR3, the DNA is TGTGCCAGCAGCGTAGGGACGGACCTCTATGGCTACACCTTC. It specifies CASSVGTDLYGYTF.

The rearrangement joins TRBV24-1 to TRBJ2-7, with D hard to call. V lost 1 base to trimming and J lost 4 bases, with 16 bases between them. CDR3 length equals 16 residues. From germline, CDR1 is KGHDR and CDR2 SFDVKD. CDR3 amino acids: CATSDFDGYRPYEQYF. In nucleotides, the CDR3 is TGTGCCACCAGTGATTTTGACGGCTATCGACCATACGAGCAGTACTTC.

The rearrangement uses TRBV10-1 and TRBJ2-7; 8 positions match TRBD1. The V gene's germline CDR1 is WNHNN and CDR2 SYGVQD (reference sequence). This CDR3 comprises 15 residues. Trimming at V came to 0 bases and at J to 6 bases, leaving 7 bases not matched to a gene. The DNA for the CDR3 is TGCGCCAGCAGTGAGTCAGGGGACAGGTTGGGCGAGCAGTACTTC. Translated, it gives CASSESGDRLGEQYF.

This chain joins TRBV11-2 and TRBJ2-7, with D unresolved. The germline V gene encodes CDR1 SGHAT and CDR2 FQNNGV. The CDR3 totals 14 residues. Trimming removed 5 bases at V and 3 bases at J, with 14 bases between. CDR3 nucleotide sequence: TGTGCCAGCAGCCCGGGTCTTCTCAACTACGAGCAGTACTTC. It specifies CASSPGLLNYEQYF.

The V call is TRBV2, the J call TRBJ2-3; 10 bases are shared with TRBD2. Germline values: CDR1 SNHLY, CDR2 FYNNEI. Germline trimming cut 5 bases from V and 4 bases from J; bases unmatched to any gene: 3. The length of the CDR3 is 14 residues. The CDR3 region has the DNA TGTGCCAGCAGTAGACTAGCGGGTGCAGATACGCAGTATTTT. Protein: CASSRLAGADTQYF.

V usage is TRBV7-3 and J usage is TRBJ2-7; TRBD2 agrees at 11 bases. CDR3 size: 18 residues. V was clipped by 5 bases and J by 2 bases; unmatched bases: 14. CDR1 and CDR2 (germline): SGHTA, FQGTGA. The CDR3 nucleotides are TGTGCCAGCAGCCCCCTTCGAACTAGCGGGAGTACCGCCTACGAGCAGTACTTC. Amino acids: CASSPLRTSGSTAYEQYF.

As DNA, the CDR3 is TGTGCCAGCCCGGGTTGGGCTAGCCCCACCGGGGAGCTGTTTTTT. It encodes CASPGWASPTGELFF. The V call is TRBV11-2, the J call TRBJ2-2, with a weak D call TRBD2 (5 bases). Germline CDR1 is SGHAT and CDR2 is FQNNGV. V lost 8 bases to trimming and J lost 4 bases, with 17 bases between them. The CDR3 spans 15 residues.

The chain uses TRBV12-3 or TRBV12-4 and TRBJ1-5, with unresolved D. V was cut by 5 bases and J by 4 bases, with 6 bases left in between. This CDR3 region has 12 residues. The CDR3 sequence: CASSAMNQPQHF. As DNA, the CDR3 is TGTGCCAGCAGTGCCATGAATCAGCCCCAGCATTTT.